The clone carrying this T cell receptor (beta chain) has a count of ten or more. This entry comes from a study of early T cells in non-severe SARS-CoV-2 infection. Separate cDNA molecules each had unique molecular identifiers attached to them. TCRdb used MiXCR to reprocess the 5' RACE reads, holding one entry per CDR3 protein. The table records 60,000 to 70,000 distinct CDR3 sequences, approximately 9.1% of them present only once. CDR1 is LGHNA, CDR2 YNFKEQ, per germline. This CDR3 is built from 16 residues. V was pared by 4 bases and J by 4 bases, with 17 bases between. The chain uses TRBV4-2 and TRBJ2-1; TRBD2 is a possible D gene (5 bases). The source of this sequence is an adult who was a healthcare worker with PCR-confirmed SARS-CoV-2 infection or an uninfected control (not recorded which). The sequenced material came from whole blood. CDR3 bases: TGTGCCAGCAGCCGTCTTAGCGTGGAGACTTACAATGAGCAGTTCTTC. Translation: CASSRLSVETYNEQFF.